This T cell receptor beta chain was sequenced for a study of shared clonotypes between healthy human individuals. As defined, naive CD8 cells were CD45RO-negative and positively selected for CCR7, with terminally differentiated effector memory CD45RA+ cells excluded. Study-wide results and limits: Represented diversity, genetic and exposure-history alike, was limited by few donors.

This table comes from immunoSEQ multiplex PCR, and its TCRdb copy is limited to in-frame clones, with some not included. The profile shows about 2 million clones, about 95% of them singletons. About this clone itself: The antigen is unknown.

The junction had 14 bases not matched to a gene; V was cut back by 0 bases and J by 5 bases. The CDR3 contains 18 residues. Per germline, CDR1 SGDLS and CDR2 YYNGEE. This sequence was found in a man between 18 and 29 years old in good health. The sequenced material came from naive CD8+ T cells sorted from blood. This chain connects TRBV9 to TRBJ2-1, with 7 bases matching TRBD2. The chain's CDR3 is CASSVEGGELAAHNEQFF. The CDR3 DNA reads as TGTGCCAGCAGCGTAGAGGGAGGGGAGCTAGCGGCCCACAATGAGCAGTTCTTC.